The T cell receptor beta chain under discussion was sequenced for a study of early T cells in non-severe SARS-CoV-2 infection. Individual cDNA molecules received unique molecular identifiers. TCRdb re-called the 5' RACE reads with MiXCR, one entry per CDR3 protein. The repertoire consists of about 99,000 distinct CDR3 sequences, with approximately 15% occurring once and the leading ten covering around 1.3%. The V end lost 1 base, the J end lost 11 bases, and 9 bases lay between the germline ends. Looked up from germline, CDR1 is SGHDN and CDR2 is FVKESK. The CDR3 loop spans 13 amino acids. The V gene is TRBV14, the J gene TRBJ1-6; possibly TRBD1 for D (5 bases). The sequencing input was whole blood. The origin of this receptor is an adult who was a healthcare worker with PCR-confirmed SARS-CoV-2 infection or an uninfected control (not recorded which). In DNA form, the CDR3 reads TGTGCCAGCAGCCAAGTAAAGACAGCACCCCTCCACTTT. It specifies CASSQVKTAPLHF. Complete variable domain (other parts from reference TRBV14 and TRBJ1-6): EAGVTQFPSHSVIEKGQTVTLRCDPISGHDNLYWYRRVMGKEIKFLLHFVKESKQDESGMPNNRFLAERTGGTYSTLKVQPAELEDSGVYFCASSQVKTAPLHFGNGTRLTVT.